These 9 T cell receptor beta chains originate from one sample sequenced in a study of blood T cell repertoires in COVID-19 (dated by TCRdb to the early 2020s). The method was the immunoSEQ multiplex PCR assay. Here the immuneACCESS table is served through TCRdb, limited to in-frame sequences with V and J called. Missing clones are a known gap in these copies; in checked studies unresolved V genes cover under half, and the rest lacks a known reason. The sample table contains a few hundred thousand clones; only one count was recorded for roughly nine tenths of them. Together, the top ten hold 2.9% of the sample. Sequenced material: PBMCs or T cells enriched from blood (not recorded which). These receptors all stem from a woman aged 45-65 years who had been exposed to COVID-19.

This chain connects TRBV4-1 to TRBJ2-5, with D tentatively TRBD1 (6 bases). The CDR3 extends over 15 amino acids. CDR1 is MGHRA, CDR2 YSYEKL, per germline. V was trimmed by 4 bases and J by 1 base, leaving 13 bases between them. As DNA, the CDR3 is TGCGCCAGCAGCCCGTGGACAGACCCCCAAGAGACCCAGTACTTC. It is translated as CASSPWTDPQETQYF.

V gene TRBV7-9 combines with J gene TRBJ2-7; D unclear. V was pared by 1 base and J by 7 bases, with 20 bases between. Germline V gives CDR1 SEHNR, CDR2 FQNEAQ (reference sequence). The CDR3 sequence is 16 residues long. The CDR3 sequence is CASSLGSLTPPVEQYF. The CDR3 bases are TGTGCCAGCAGCTTAGGGAGTTTAACACCCCCCGTTGAGCAGTACTTC.

V usage is TRBV29-1 and J usage is TRBJ2-3, with unresolved D. V gave up 3 bases and J gave up 3 bases, with 4 bases separating them. CDR1 and CDR2 (germline): SQVTM, ANQGSEA. The CDR3 has 11 residues. The CDR3 nucleotides read TGCAGCGTTGAGCGAACAGATACGCAGTATTTT. It specifies CSVERTDTQYF.

This rearrangement joins TRBV18 to TRBJ2-2; D gene uncertain. V lost 8 bases and J 0 bases, leaving 10 bases between the germline ends. Germline V lookup: CDR1 KGHSH, CDR2 LQKENI. The CDR3 runs to 14 residues. CDR3 coding DNA: TGTGCCAGCACAGACACCGCGAACACCGGGGAGCTGTTTTTT. It specifies CASTDTANTGELFF. Looking up the rest from reference TRBV18 and TRBJ2-2 gives the full variable domain: NAGVMQNPRHLVRRRGQEARLRCSPMKGHSHVYWYRQLPEEGLKFMVYLQKENIIDESGMPKERFSAEFPKEGPSILRIQQVVRGDSAAYFCASTDTANTGELFFGEGSRLTVL.

This rearrangement joins TRBV2 to TRBJ2-1, with TRBD1 matching over 7 bases. V lost 5 bases to trimming and J lost 8 bases; unmatched junction nucleotides: 3. The CDR3 runs 12 residues. Germline V gives CDR1 SNHLY, CDR2 FYNNEI. CDR3 region: CASSLTGHEQFF. The DNA of the CDR3 is TGTGCCAGCAGTCTGACAGGGCATGAGCAGTTCTTC.

V and J are TRBV30 and TRBJ1-2, with D possibly matching TRBD1 (5 bases). V was cut by 5 bases and J by 2 bases, with 18 bases left in between. The germline CDR1 and CDR2 sequences are GTSNPN and SVGIG (reference sequence). CDR3 length: 15 residues. CDR3 residues: CAWVPNWGGNYGYTF. In DNA, the CDR3 is TGTGCCTGGGTCCCCAATTGGGGGGGAAACTATGGCTACACCTTC. The variable domain in full, completed from reference TRBV30 and TRBJ1-2, reads SQTIHQWPATLVQPVGSPLSLECTVEGTSNPNLYWYRQAAGRGLQLLFYSVGIGQISSEVPQNLSASRPQDRQFILSSKKLLLSDSGFYLCAWVPNWGGNYGYTFGSGTRLTVV.

The chain uses TRBV2 and TRBJ2-5; TRBD1 is a possible D gene (6 bases). Trimming left V 6 bases short and J 4 bases short, with 12 bases between. The CDR3 covers 13 residues. Germline CDR1 SNHLY, CDR2 FYNNEI. CDR3 nucleotide sequence: TGTGCCAGCAGCGGACAGTCGTCAGAGACCCAGTACTTC. Translated: CASSGQSSETQYF.

CDR3 loop: CASSLGELYSGANVLTF. The CDR3 coding sequence is TGTGCCAGCAGCTTAGGAGAGCTCTACTCTGGGGCCAACGTCCTGACTTTC. The chain joins TRBV7-9 to TRBJ2-6; D not resolved. This CDR3 comprises 17 residues. With 1 base removed from V and 0 bases from J, the gap between germline ends came to 10 bases. Germline lookup yields CDR1 SEHNR and CDR2 FQNEAQ (reference sequence).

This clone was recorded once. The rearrangement joins TRBV3-1 (or the pseudogene TRBV3-2) to TRBJ1-1; 7 bases align to TRBD1. This CDR3 comprises 13 residues. The germline V gene encodes CDR1 LGHDT and CDR2 YNNKEL (reference sequence). The V and J ends lost 9 bases and 6 bases, in that order; junction bases with no gene match: 10. Here the CDR3 reads CASKWQGGAEAFF. CDR3 nucleotides: TGTGCCAGTAAGTGGCAGGGGGGAGCTGAAGCTTTCTTT.